A single sample is the source of the 14 T cell receptor beta chains below, sequenced in a study of T-cell reconstitution after alpha-beta-depleted transplantation in children. A TCRbeta library incorporating unique molecular identifiers was prepared. TCRdb itself ran the PCR reads through MiXCR, one entry per CDR3 protein. The sample holds roughly 570,000 distinct CDR3 sequences, over 25% seen once. The sequenced sample was PBMCs, obtained before TCRalphabeta/CD19-depleted stem cell transplant. All receptors derive from a boy under two years old with Wiskott-Aldrich syndrome, due to receive a stem cell transplant.

This clonotype showed up just a few times. V usage is TRBV27 and J usage is TRBJ1-1; D is unclear. This CDR3 is 12 amino acids long. Deletions cut 7 bases from V and 3 bases from J, with 9 bases between. Germline V gene sequence: CDR1 MNHEY, CDR2 SMNVEV (reference sequence). This chain's CDR3 is CASMGRYTEAFF. The CDR3 DNA follows: TGTGCCAGCATGGGTCGCTACACTGAAGCTTTCTTT.

The rearrangement joins TRBV2 to TRBJ2-1, with 7 nucleotides matching TRBD2. This CDR3 is built from 15 residues. The V and J ends lost 3 bases and 6 bases, in that order; junction bases with no gene match: 8. Looked up from germline, CDR1 is SNHLY and CDR2 is FYNNEI. The DNA of the CDR3 is TGTGCCAGCAGTGACCGGCGGGAGCGGGTCAATGAGCAGTTCTTC. As protein: CASSDRRERVNEQFF.

This clonotype showed up just a few times. The chain combines TRBV29-1 with TRBJ2-2, with 7 bases identical to TRBD1. V lost 5 bases to trimming and J lost 1 base; unmatched junction nucleotides: 7. The CDR3 loop spans 15 amino acids. CDR1 and CDR2 (germline): SQVTM, ANQGSEA. The CDR3 sequence: CSVKRRQGNTGELFF. The CDR3 DNA sequence: TGCAGCGTTAAACGTCGACAGGGGAACACCGGGGAGCTGTTTTTT.

The genes are TRBV20-1 and TRBJ2-3; D ambiguous. CDR3 length: 14 amino acids. CDR1 and CDR2 (germline): DFQATT, SNEGSKA (reference sequence). Trimming shortened V by 3 bases and J by 8 bases, and 18 bases separated the two germline ends. CDR3 region: CSASALTRTGTQYF. CDR3 nucleotide sequence: TGCAGTGCTAGTGCCCTGACCAGGACCGGTACGCAGTATTTT.

This clonotype was seen more than once but under ten times. The gene calls are TRBV5-6 and TRBJ2-5; 7 positions agree with TRBD1. With V trimmed by 3 bases and J by 5 bases, 10 bases remained unmatched. Germline V gives CDR1 SGHDT, CDR2 YYEEEE. CDR3 length equals 15 residues. The CDR3 sequence is CASSYRTGWKETQYF. The CDR3 DNA reads as TGTGCCAGCAGCTATCGGACAGGTTGGAAGGAGACCCAGTACTTC.

The rearrangement links TRBV28 to TRBJ1-3; 7 bases fit TRBD1. Trimming cost V 7 bases and J 0 bases; bases outside gene matches: 6. Germline-derived CDR1 and CDR2 are MDHEN and SYDVKM. CDR3 length equals 15 residues. The CDR3 DNA follows: TGTGCCAGCACCTTAGACAGGGTCTCTGGAAACACCATATATTTT. It encodes CASTLDRVSGNTIYF. Based on the CDR3 plus reference TRBV28 and TRBJ1-3, the full variable domain is DVKVTQSSRYLVKRTGEKVFLECVQDMDHENMFWYRQDPGLGLRLIYFSYDVKMKEKGDIPEGYSVSREKKERFSLILESASTNQTSMYLCASTLDRVSGNTIYFGEGSWLTVV.

The chain couples TRBV20-1 to TRBJ2-1, with a possible D match to TRBD2 (6 bases). Germline CDR1 DFQATT, CDR2 SNEGSKA (reference sequence). Trimming took off 3 bases at V and 2 bases at J, with 17 bases between the two ends. The CDR3 has 16 amino acids. The CDR3 region is CSASEVLAVPYNEQFF. CDR3 DNA sequence: TGCAGTGCTAGTGAGGTACTAGCAGTCCCCTACAATGAGCAGTTCTTC.

This chain joins TRBV12-3 or TRBV12-4 and TRBJ2-7; D ambiguous. This CDR3 has 15 amino acids. V lost 5 bases, J lost 3 bases, and 17 bases lay in between. Here the CDR3 DNA reads TGTGCCAGCAGTCCAACTCTCGATCCACGCTACGAGCAGTACTTC. Translating gives CASSPTLDPRYEQYF.

The chain combines TRBV28 with TRBJ1-5; D is perhaps TRBD1 (5 bases). Germline V gives CDR1 MDHEN, CDR2 SYDVKM. The V and J ends lost 8 bases and 2 bases respectively, with 19 bases between them. This CDR3 region has 16 residues. CDR3 DNA sequence: TGTGCCAGCGGAAGCCCCCAGGGCGGAGGCAATCAGCCCCAGCATTTT. Translated, it gives CASGSPQGGGNQPQHF. The full variable domain, with the rest looked up from reference TRBV28 and TRBJ1-5, is DVKVTQSSRYLVKRTGEKVFLECVQDMDHENMFWYRQDPGLGLRLIYFSYDVKMKEKGDIPEGYSVSREKKERFSLILESASTNQTSMYLCASGSPQGGGNQPQHFGDGTRLSIL.

This rearrangement joins TRBV20-1 to TRBJ1-5; no definite D call. Trimming took 1 base from V and 7 from J, leaving 17 bases between them. The length of the CDR3 is 15 residues. Germline-derived CDR1 and CDR2 are DFQATT and SNEGSKA (reference sequence). CDR3 residues: CSARATGGREQPQHF. In DNA form, the CDR3 reads TGCAGTGCTAGAGCGACGGGAGGGAGGGAACAGCCCCAGCATTTT.

The chain has TRBV11-3 and TRBJ1-1, with D possibly matching TRBD1 (5 bases). The CDR3 spans 14 residues. The V and J ends lost 2 bases and 2 bases respectively, with 9 bases between them. CDR1 is SGHNT, CDR2 YENEEA, per germline. As DNA, the CDR3 is TGTGCCAGCAGCTTACGCGGGGACAACACTGAAGCTTTCTTT. This gives the protein CASSLRGDNTEAFF.

This clonotype was seen a single time. This rearrangement joins TRBV18 to TRBJ1-2; D is ambiguous. The germline CDR1 and CDR2 sequences are KGHSH and LQKENI. Trimming stripped 3 bases from V and 4 bases from J, with 12 bases between. The CDR3 is made up of 14 amino acids. CDR3 protein: CASSPGRSFYGYTF. The CDR3 nucleotides are TGTGCCAGCTCACCGGGAAGGTCCTTCTATGGCTACACCTTC.

The chain is built from TRBV24-1 and TRBJ2-7, with a weak D call TRBD1 (5 bases). Germline loops: CDR1 KGHDR, CDR2 SFDVKD. The CDR3 has 14 residues. V dropped 4 bases and J dropped 9 bases, with 18 bases sitting between them. CDR3 DNA: TGTGCCACCAGTGACCTTAACGGCAGGGATGGGCAGTACTTC. It is translated as CATSDLNGRDGQYF.

This clonotype was observed a few times. The chain combines TRBV12-3 or TRBV12-4 with TRBJ2-1; possibly TRBD1 or TRBD2 for D (6 bases each). This CDR3 is 14 amino acids long. Trimming removed 2 bases from V and 6 bases from J, with 11 bases in between. This CDR3 is CASSLRGVGNEQFF. CDR3 DNA: TGTGCCAGCAGTTTAAGGGGGGTTGGCAATGAGCAGTTCTTC.